The 3 T cell receptor beta chains below all came from one sample that was sequenced in a study of cytomegalovirus exposure and HLA in healthy donors. PCR involved 60 Vbeta and 13 Jbeta primers. Measured with immunoSEQ multiplex PCR; TCRdb has only the in-frame clones, and not every one. Of 110,000 to 150,000 clones in the sample, about two thirds were seen once. Source material: PBMCs. These receptor sequences come from a man aged 35 to 55 in good health and CMV-seronegative.

CDR3 residues: CASSLLRGLSYEQYF. As DNA, the CDR3 is TGTGCCAGCAGCTTGTTGCGGGGCCTCTCCTACGAGCAGTACTTC. The chain joins TRBV5-6 to TRBJ2-7; perhaps TRBD2 as D (6 bases). Germline V lookup: CDR1 SGHDT, CDR2 YYEEEE. This CDR3 is 15 amino acids long. V was clipped by 1 base and J by 0 bases, with 11 bases between them.

J is TRBJ1-6 and V is TRBV4-1; D is uncertain. The CDR3 covers 16 residues. V was shortened by 4 bases and J by 7 bases, with 17 bases between the two germline ends. Germline V CDR1 and CDR2: MGHRA, YSYEKL. The CDR3 reads CASSPKERTGNSPLHF. CDR3 in DNA: TGCGCCAGCAGCCCGAAAGAGAGGACTGGGAATTCACCCCTCCACTTT.

The CDR3 bases are TGTGCCACGCTCGGGACAGGGATGGCCGGGGAGCTGTTTTTT. This codes for CATLGTGMAGELFF. This chain connects TRBV10-3 to TRBJ2-2, with 9 bases matching TRBD1. Unmatched junction bases numbered 9, after V lost 10 bases and J lost 6 bases. Germline V gives CDR1 ENHRY, CDR2 SYGVKD. The CDR3 runs 14 residues.